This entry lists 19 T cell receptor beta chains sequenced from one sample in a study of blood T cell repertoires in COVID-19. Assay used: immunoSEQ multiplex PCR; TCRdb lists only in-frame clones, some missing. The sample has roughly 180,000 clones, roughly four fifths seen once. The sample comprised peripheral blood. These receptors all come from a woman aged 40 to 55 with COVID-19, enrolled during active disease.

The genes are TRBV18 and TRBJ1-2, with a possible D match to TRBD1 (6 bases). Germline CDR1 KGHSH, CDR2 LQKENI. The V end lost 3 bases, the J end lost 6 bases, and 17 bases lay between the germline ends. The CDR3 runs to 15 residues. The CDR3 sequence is CASSPQQGNRHGYTF. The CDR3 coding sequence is TGTGCCAGCTCACCCCAACAGGGAAATCGGCATGGCTACACCTTC.

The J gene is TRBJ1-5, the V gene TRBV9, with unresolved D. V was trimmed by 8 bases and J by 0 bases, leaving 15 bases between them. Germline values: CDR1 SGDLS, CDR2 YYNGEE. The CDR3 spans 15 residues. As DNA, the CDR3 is TGTGCCAGAGAAGTTCGCGGGCTTAGCAATCAGCCCCAGCATTTT. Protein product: CAREVRGLSNQPQHF.

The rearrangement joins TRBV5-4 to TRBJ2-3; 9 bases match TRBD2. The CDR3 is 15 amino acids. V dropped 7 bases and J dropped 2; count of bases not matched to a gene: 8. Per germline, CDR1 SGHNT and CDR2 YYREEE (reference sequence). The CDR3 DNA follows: TGTGCCAGCGCCCGCGCGGGGGGGGTCACAGATACGCAGTATTTT. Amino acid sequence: CASARAGGVTDTQYF.

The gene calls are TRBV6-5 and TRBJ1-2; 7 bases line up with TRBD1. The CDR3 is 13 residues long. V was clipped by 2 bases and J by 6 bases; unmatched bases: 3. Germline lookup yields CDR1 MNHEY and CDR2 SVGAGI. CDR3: CASSYAGGDGYTF. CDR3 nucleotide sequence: TGTGCCAGCAGTTACGCAGGGGGTGATGGCTACACCTTC.

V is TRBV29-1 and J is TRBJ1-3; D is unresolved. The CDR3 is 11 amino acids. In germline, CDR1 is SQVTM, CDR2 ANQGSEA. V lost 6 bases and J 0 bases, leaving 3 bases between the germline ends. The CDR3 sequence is CSVNSGNTIYF. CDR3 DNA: TGCAGCGTCAACTCTGGAAACACCATATATTTT.

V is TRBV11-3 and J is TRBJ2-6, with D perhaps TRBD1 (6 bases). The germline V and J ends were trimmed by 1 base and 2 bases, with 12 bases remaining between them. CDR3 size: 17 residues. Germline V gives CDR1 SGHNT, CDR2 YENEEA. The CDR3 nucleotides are TGTGCCAGCAGCTTAGGCCATAACAGGGCTGGGGCCAACGTCCTGACTTTC. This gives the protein CASSLGHNRAGANVLTF.

CDR3 sequence reads: CASSPRREGYEQYF. For the CDR3, the DNA is TGTGCCAGCTCCCCCCGCCGGGAGGGCTACGAGCAGTACTTC. V usage is TRBV6-5 and J usage is TRBJ2-7, with 8 bases aligning to TRBD2. With V trimmed by 8 bases and J by 3 bases, 9 bases remained unmatched. The CDR3 totals 14 residues. The germline V gene encodes CDR1 MNHEY and CDR2 SVGAGI.

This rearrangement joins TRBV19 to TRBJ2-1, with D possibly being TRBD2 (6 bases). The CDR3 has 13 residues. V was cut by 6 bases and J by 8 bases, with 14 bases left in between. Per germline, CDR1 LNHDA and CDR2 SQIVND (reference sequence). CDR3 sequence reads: CASRGTGEDEQFF. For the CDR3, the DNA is TGTGCCAGTAGAGGGACGGGAGAGGATGAGCAGTTCTTC.

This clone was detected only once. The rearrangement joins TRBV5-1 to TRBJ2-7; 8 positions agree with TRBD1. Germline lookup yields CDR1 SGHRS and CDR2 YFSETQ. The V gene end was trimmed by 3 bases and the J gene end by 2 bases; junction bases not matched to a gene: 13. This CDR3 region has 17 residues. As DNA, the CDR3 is TGCGCCAGCAGCTCCAGCCAACAGGGGGGCCCCCCCTACGAGCAGTACTTC. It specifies CASSSSQQGGPPYEQYF.

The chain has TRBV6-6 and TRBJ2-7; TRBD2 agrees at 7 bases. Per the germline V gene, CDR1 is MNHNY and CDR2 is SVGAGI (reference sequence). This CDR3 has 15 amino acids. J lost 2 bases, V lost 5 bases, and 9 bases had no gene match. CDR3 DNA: TGTGCCAGCAGTCGGGGCGGGAGCTTCGCCTACGAGCAGTACTTC. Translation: CASSRGGSFAYEQYF.

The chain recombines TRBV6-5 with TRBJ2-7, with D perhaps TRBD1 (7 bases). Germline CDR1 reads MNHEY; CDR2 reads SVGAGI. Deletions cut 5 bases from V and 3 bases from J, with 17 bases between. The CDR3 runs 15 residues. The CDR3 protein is CASSPGGTASYEQYV. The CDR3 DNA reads TGTGCCAGCAGTCCTGGCGGGACAGCCAGCTACGAGCAGTACGTC.

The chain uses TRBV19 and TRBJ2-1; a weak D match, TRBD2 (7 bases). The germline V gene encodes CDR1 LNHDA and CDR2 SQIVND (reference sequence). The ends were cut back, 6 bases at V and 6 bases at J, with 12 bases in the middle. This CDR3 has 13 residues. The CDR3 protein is CASSGGLGNEQFF. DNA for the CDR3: TGTGCCAGTAGCGGGGGGCTTGGCAATGAGCAGTTCTTC.

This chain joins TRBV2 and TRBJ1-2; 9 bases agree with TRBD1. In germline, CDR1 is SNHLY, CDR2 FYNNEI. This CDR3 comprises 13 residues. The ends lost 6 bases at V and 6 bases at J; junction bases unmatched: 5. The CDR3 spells CASSIQGADGYTF. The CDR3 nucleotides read TGTGCCAGCAGCATACAGGGGGCGGATGGCTACACCTTC.

For the CDR3, the DNA is TGTGCCAGTAGTATAGCCAGGGAAAACATTCAGTACTTC. Translated, it gives CASSIARENIQYF. The rearrangement uses TRBV19 and TRBJ2-4; TRBD1 might be the D (5 bases). Trimming removed 1 base from V and 5 bases from J, with 6 bases in between. Germline CDR1 and CDR2: LNHDA and SQIVND (reference sequence). This CDR3 is 13 amino acids long.

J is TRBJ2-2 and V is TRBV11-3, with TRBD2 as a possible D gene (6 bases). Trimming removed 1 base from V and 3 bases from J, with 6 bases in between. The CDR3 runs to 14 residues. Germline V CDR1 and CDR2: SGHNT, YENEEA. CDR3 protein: CASSLAGDTGELFF. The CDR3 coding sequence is TGTGCCAGCAGCTTAGCGGGAGACACCGGGGAGCTGTTTTTT.

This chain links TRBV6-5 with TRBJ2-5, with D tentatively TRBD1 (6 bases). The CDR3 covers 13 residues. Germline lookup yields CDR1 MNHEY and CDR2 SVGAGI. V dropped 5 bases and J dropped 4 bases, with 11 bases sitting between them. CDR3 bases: TGTGCCAGCAGTAGAAAAGGGGGAGAGACCCAGTACTTC. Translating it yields CASSRKGGETQYF.

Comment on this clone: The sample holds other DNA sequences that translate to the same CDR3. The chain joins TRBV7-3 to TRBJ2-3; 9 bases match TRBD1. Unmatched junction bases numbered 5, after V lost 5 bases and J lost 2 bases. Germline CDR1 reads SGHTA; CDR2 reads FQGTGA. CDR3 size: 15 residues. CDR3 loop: CASSPGQGYTDTQYF. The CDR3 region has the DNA TGTGCCAGCAGCCCGGGACAGGGCTACACAGATACGCAGTATTTT.

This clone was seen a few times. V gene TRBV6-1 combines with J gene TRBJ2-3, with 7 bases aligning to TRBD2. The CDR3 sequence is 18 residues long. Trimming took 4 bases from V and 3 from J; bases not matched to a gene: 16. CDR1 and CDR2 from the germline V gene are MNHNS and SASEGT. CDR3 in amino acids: CASSARTSWGLTTDTQYF. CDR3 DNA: TGTGCCAGCAGTGCCCGGACTAGTTGGGGTCTTACGACAGATACGCAGTATTTT.

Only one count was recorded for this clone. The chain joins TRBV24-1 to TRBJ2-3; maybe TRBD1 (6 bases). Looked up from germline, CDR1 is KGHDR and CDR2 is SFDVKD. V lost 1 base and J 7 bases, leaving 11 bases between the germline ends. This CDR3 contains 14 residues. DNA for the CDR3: TGTGCCACCAGTGATTTCCCGGACAGTTATACGCAGTATTTT. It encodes CATSDFPDSYTQYF.